Following are 6 T cell receptor beta chains from one sample sequenced in a study of vaccination and CD4 T cells after COVID-19. As to time point: late sampling 161 to 241 days after vaccination in three convalescent patients. Treatment meaning: approximately nine-day PBMC culture with coronavirus spike peptide pools or control peptides (ViraFEST assay). Cultured CD4+ T cell DNA was sequenced using the Oncomine TCR Beta short-read assay. Via MiXCR, TCRdb re-called the PCR reads, giving one row per CDR3 protein. The data contain approximately 17,000 distinct CDR3 sequences, 52% of them seen just once; the ten biggest clones take up approximately 17%. Their target antigens are unknown. This specimen consisted of CD4+ T cells from blood, cultured in vitro, obtained about 7 months after SARS-CoV-2 vaccination. The receptor set was obtained from a human donor who had recovered from COVID-19.

This clonotype was picked up a small number of times. This chain uses TRBV6-1 with TRBJ2-5; no definite D call. V was clipped by 11 bases and J by 5 bases, with 9 bases between them. From germline, CDR1 is MNHNS and CDR2 SASEGT. The length of the CDR3 is 10 residues. The CDR3 protein is CAAGRETQYF. For the CDR3, the DNA is TGTGCCGCCGGAAGGGAGACCCAGTACTTC.

The CDR3 nucleotides are TGTGCCAGCAGCCTAACGGGACACCCGAAAGCTTTCTTT. This encodes CASSLTGHPKAFF. The V gene is TRBV7-2, the J gene TRBJ1-1; a possible D gene is TRBD1 (6 bases). In germline, CDR1 is SGHTA, CDR2 FQGNSA. V lost 5 bases, J lost 9 bases, and 16 bases lay in between. This CDR3 has 13 residues.

The genes are TRBV7-2 and TRBJ1-2, with 11 bases aligning to TRBD1. With V trimmed by 6 bases and J by 4 bases, 7 bases remained unmatched. The CDR3 runs 15 residues. Germline CDR1 and CDR2: SGHTA and FQGNSA. The CDR3 protein is CASRQDRGRFYGYTF. The CDR3 region has the DNA TGTGCCAGCAGGCAGGACAGGGGGCGCTTCTATGGCTACACCTTC.

The CDR3 DNA sequence: TGTGCCAGCAGCGTATCTAGCGGGGGGATCTACGAGCAGTACTTC. Translation gives CASSVSSGGIYEQYF. The V call is TRBV7-2, the J call TRBJ2-7; 11 nucleotides agree with TRBD2. The CDR3 contains 15 residues. Germline V lookup: CDR1 SGHTA, CDR2 FQGNSA. After removal of 5 bases from V and 3 bases from J, the junction contained 6 bases not matched to a gene.

This chain joins TRBV7-3 and TRBJ1-1, with D unresolved. CDR3 length: 13 amino acids. Germline-derived CDR1 and CDR2 are SGHTA and FQGTGA. The germline V and J ends were trimmed by 5 bases and 1 base, with 8 bases remaining between them. CDR3 nucleotide sequence: TGTGCCAGCAGCCTCAACCGGAACACTGAAGCTTTCTTT. It is translated as CASSLNRNTEAFF.

This clonotype was found a few times. This chain connects TRBV6-4 to TRBJ2-7; no clear D. Trimming left V 8 bases short and J 3 bases short, with 5 bases between. There are 10 residues in the CDR3. Germline CDR1 MRHNA, CDR2 SNTAGT. CDR3 amino acids: CASSLYEQYF. The CDR3 bases are TGTGCCAGCTCACTCTACGAGCAGTACTTC.